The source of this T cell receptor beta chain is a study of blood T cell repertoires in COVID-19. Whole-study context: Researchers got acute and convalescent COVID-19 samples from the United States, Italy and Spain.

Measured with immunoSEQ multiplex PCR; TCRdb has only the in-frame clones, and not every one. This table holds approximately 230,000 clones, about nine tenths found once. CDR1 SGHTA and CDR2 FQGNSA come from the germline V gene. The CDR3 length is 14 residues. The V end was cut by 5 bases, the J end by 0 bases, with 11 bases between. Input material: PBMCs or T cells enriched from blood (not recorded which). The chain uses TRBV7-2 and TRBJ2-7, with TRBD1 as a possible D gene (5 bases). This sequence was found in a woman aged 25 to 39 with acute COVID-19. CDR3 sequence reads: CASSLQTVSYEQYF. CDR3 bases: TGTGCCAGCAGCCTACAGACAGTCTCCTACGAGCAGTACTTC.